This paragraph reports one T cell receptor (beta chain). Produced via immunoSEQ multiplex PCR; TCRdb's table is partial and in-frame only. The table records roughly 72,000 clones, around 90% of them present only once. This record belongs to a study of T cell changes during pregnancy in multiple sclerosis. The clonotype originates from a female donor with multiple sclerosis, enrolled in a pregnancy study. The specimen was CD4+ T cells from peripheral blood mononuclear cells, collected before pregnancy.

The CDR3 is CASSLDRVDYGYTF. CDR3 in DNA: TGCGCCAGCAGCCTGGACAGGGTCGACTATGGCTACACCTTC. The J gene is TRBJ1-2, the V gene TRBV5-1; 8 bases are shared with TRBD1. The length of the CDR3 is 14 residues. The J segment lost 3 bases and the V segment lost 4 bases, leaving 5 bases of the junction unmatched. Germline lookup yields CDR1 SGHRS and CDR2 YFSETQ. The full variable domain, rest sourced from reference TRBV5-1 and TRBJ1-2, is KAGVTQTPRYLIKTRGQQVTLSCSPISGHRSVSWYQQTPGQGLQFLFEYFSETQRNKGNFPGRFSGRQFSNSRSEMNVSTLELGDSALYLCASSLDRVDYGYTFGSGTRLTVV.